Below, one T cell receptor beta chain is given with its context. Here immunoSEQ multiplex PCR was the method, and the copy in TCRdb shows in-frame clones only, minus some. Among approximately 28,000 clones listed, roughly four fifths were seen once. With V trimmed by 0 bases and J by 3 bases, 6 bases remained unmatched. Germline CDR1 LNHNV, CDR2 YYDKDF (reference sequence). The CDR3 has 16 residues. Stated treatment: preoperative locoregional IRX-2 cytokine immunotherapy. This phase Ib study tested locoregional IRX-2 cytokine immunotherapy given before surgery. The source of the sample is a study of preoperative IRX-2 immunotherapy in early breast cancer.

The TCR was taken from a human donor with breast cancer. The rearrangement links TRBV15 to TRBJ2-5; 8 nucleotides match TRBD1. Sequences were derived from lymph node tissue, sampled after IRX-2 immunotherapy. The CDR3 here is CATSREQGVGEETQYF. The DNA of the CDR3 is TGTGCCACCAGCAGAGAACAGGGGGTAGGTGAAGAGACCCAGTACTTC.